This T cell receptor beta chain was found in a study of beta chain features in type 1 diabetes. Findings and caveats of the study: A moderate, significant TCRB CDR3 shortening appeared in type 1 diabetes across four CD4+ subsets. Although PCR might favor shorter templates, it would do so equally in patients and controls. A definitive answer on HLA type influencing TCRB rearrangement was not reached here. Individuals with type 1 diabetes displayed fewer insertions and more deletions at VDJ junctions.

This CDR3 is 16 amino acids long. Trimming removed 6 bases from V and 1 base from J, with 19 bases in between. The V gene's germline CDR1 is SGHDT and CDR2 YYEEEE. As every portion of the isolated RNA was reverse transcribed, the sequencing read expressed TCRB transcripts. Profiling relied on immunoSEQ multiplex PCR, and the TCRdb table lists in-frame clones only, not all of them. The sample has 600,000 to 750,000 clones, 9.5% to 15% seen once. Points on this clone: Its antigen remains unknown.

This sequence originates from a man under 40 with type 1 diabetes. The specimen was naive CD4+ T cells from blood. The J gene is TRBJ1-1, the V gene TRBV5-6; a weak D match, TRBD1 (5 bases). The CDR3 is CASTLLGATANTEAFF. DNA for the CDR3: TGTGCCAGCACCCTCCTTGGGGCCACAGCGAACACTGAAGCTTTCTTT.